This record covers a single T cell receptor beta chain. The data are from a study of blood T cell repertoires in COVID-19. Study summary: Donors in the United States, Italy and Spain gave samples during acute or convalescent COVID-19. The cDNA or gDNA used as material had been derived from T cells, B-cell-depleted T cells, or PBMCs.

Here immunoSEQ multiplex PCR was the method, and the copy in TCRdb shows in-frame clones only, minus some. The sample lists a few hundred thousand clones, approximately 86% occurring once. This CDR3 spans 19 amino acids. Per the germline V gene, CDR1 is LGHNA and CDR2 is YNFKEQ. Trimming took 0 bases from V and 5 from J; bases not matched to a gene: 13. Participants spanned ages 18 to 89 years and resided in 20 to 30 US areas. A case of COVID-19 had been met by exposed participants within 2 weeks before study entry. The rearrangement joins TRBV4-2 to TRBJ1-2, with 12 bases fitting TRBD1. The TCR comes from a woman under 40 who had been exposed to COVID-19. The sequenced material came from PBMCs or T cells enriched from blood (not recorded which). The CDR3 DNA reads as TGTGCCAGCAGCCAAGATAGTCCGGGACAGGGGGCGCCCTCTTATGGCTACACCTTC. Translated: CASSQDSPGQGAPSYGYTF.